This T cell receptor beta chain was identified in a study of T cell responses to AZD1222 COVID-19 vaccine. At the level of the study: The analysis combined second doses at about 4 or about 12 weeks.

Germline CDR1 reads LNHDA; CDR2 reads SQIVND (reference sequence). This CDR3 is 16 amino acids long. The germline V and J ends were trimmed by 4 bases and 0 bases, with 13 bases remaining between them. Using immunoSEQ multiplex PCR, the repertoire was profiled, and TCRdb retains in-frame clones only, with some absent. The repertoire holds some 170,000 clones, with around 90% as singletons. As to this clone: Its antigen is currently unknown.

Study-level points and caveats: The peak T cell response came first, and repertoires were sampled only after it. Possibly, clonal diversity was underestimated; donors were largely white British and included more females. In the spike-specific TCR repertoire, nearly half reportedly target unmutated variant regions.

The receptor was isolated from an adult in good health. The chain joins TRBV19 to TRBJ2-1, with a possible D match to TRBD1 (6 bases). Here the sequenced sample was peripheral blood, taken on day 0 of AZD1222 vaccination. CDR3 in DNA: TGTGCCAGTAGTAGACACAGGGATCTCTCCTACAATGAGCAGTTCTTC. Encoded protein: CASSRHRDLSYNEQFF.